This TCR beta chain was sequenced during a study of control samples from healthy donors and cancer patients. The assay was immunoSEQ multiplex PCR, and TCRdb's table has in-frame clones only and misses some. This sample's table reports approximately 190,000 clones. The germline V and J ends were trimmed by 7 bases and 4 bases, with 13 bases remaining between them. The CDR3 spans 13 residues. The sequence was obtained from a woman in her thirties in good health. The chain joins TRBV12-3 or TRBV12-4 to TRBJ1-2; D might be TRBD1 (6 bases). Sequencing was performed on blood. The CDR3, as DNA: TGTGCCAGCACCCGGGACACCGCCTATGGCTACACCTTC. This gives the protein CASTRDTAYGYTF.